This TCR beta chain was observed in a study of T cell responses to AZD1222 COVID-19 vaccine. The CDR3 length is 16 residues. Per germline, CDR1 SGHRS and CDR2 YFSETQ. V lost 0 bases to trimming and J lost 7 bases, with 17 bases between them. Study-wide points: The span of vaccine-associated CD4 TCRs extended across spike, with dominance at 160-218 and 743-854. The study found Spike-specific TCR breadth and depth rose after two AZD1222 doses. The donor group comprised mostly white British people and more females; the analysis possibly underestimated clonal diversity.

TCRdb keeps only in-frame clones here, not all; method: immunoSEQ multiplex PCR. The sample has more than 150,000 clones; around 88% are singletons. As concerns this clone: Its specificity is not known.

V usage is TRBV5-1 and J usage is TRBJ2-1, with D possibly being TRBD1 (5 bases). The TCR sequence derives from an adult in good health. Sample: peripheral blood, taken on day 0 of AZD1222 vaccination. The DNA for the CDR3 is TGCGCCAGCAGCTTGGGACAGTCACTCCGTTTGAATGAGCAGTTCTTC. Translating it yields CASSLGQSLRLNEQFF.